This T cell receptor beta chain was recovered during a study of shared clonotypes between healthy human individuals. This CDR3 contains 15 residues. J gave up 1 base and V 3 bases, and 6 bases lay outside the gene matches. From germline, CDR1 is MDHEN and CDR2 SYDVKM. Donors were healthy HIV-negative adults without recent acute infections or vaccinations. A deep-level run was used for the assay. The unsorted PBMC replicate PCRs were performed with around 310 ng DNA, roughly 30,000 T cell genomes. In the original processing: Filtering differed for immunoSEQ, which gave only junction sequences without quality scores. Repertoires were generated with immunoSEQ multiplex PCR, while TCRdb's copy carries only in-frame clones and drops some. The DNA was the basis for D and trimming; V, J and clone size are from that table. This sample yields about 490,000 clones, of which 65% to 80% are seen a single time; approximately 12% belongs to the top ten.

This TCR was sampled from a woman aged 40 to 50 in good health. Some clones in this sample may be carry-over from other donors' samples. The chain links TRBV28 to TRBJ2-7; TRBD1 matches 7 bases. The sample comprised PBMCs. The CDR3 reads CASSFTRGYSYEQYF. CDR3 sequence (DNA): TGTGCCAGCAGTTTTACCAGGGGGTATTCCTACGAGCAGTACTTC. Full variable domain (outside the CDR3, taken from reference TRBV28 and TRBJ2-7): DVKVTQSSRYLVKRTGEKVFLECVQDMDHENMFWYRQDPGLGLRLIYFSYDVKMKEKGDIPEGYSVSREKKERFSLILESASTNQTSMYLCASSFTRGYSYEQYFGPGTRLTVT.